The entry below gives a single TCR beta chain sequence along with its context. This clonotype was seen a few times. Its antigen target is currently unknown. No quality values exist for individual bases; no much larger clone is one base distant. Receptors were amplified or captured by 5' RACE. Reads for this sample came from a NextSeq 500. To correct for sequencing error and PCR bias, the TCR library protocol tagged individual cDNA molecules with unique molecular identifiers. Both TCR alpha and beta chains were sequenced, and tight co-correlation was observed between alpha and beta sequence abundances in each sample. Per the source publication's procedure: Decombinator V4 was used to perform V gene, J gene and CDR3 annotation of TCR sequences. TCRs were defined as expanded if a significant change between any two time points was detected under a Poisson model with p below 0.0001. TCR abundances were normalised to the total number of TCRs sequenced in each sample and reported as counts per million. MAIT TCRs were defined by TRAV1-2 paired with TRAJ12, TRAJ20 or TRAJ33, and iNKT TCRs by TRAV10 paired with TRAJ18. VDJdb, accessed 1 November 2021, was searched for CMV, EBV and SARS-CoV-2 annotated TCRs, excluding TCRs annotated for multiple antigens. Using fastp at Q25 and MiXCR, TCRdb reprocessed the public reads and kept productive beta chains. Under each unique CDR3 protein, matching rows form one entry showing the most common genes and DNA. The V and J calls come from TCRdb's annotation, not from the publication. The sample yields approximately 57,000 distinct CDR3 sequences; about 12% were counted once. 1.2% to 1.5% of the sample rests with the top ten.

This sample was included in a study of early T cells in non-severe SARS-CoV-2 infection (dated by TCRdb to the early 2020s). At the level of the whole study: Because TCR sequencing was done on bulk RNA from unsorted whole blood, the alpha and beta chains could not be paired.

Study-level results and caveats: VDJdb matching was skewed toward anti-spike CD8 responses and likely underestimated virus-specific expansions by missing private and CD4 specificities.

Per the germline V gene, SGHAT is the CDR1 and FQNNGV is the CDR2. The CDR3 runs 13 amino acids, cysteine and phenylalanine included. Only the CDR3 DNA is retained, 39 bases long and in frame from the first base. Cut back by 5 bases and 8 bases, the V and J ends lie 13 bases apart. A case-control design nested within a healthcare worker cohort in London, UK, was used, with weekly nasopharyngeal swab PCR tests and blood sampling performed. Healthcare workers were recruited during the week of the UK lockdown, between 23 and 31 March 2020, and followed weekly for up to 16 weeks. Sequencing used whole blood. The V gene is TRBV11-2 and the J gene is TRBJ2-1; the D segment cannot be called with confidence. The source is an adult who was a healthcare worker with PCR-confirmed SARS-CoV-2 infection or an uninfected control (not recorded which). The CDR3 reads as follows: CASSLLITHEQFF. In nucleotide form, the sequence is TGTGCCAGCAGCCTCCTGATCACTCATGAGCAGTTCTTC.